The rows below give T cell receptor beta chains drawn from one sample of a study of siplizumab effects on memory and regulatory T cells. Their antigens are not known. The method was immunoSEQ multiplex PCR; TCRdb's version includes in-frame clones alone and lacks a portion of them. The sample contains about 12,000 clones, about 44% of which appear only once. The source material was CFSE-low (dividing) CD8+ T cells sorted from an allogeneic mixed lymphocyte reaction. These receptors all stem from a human donor in good health; the cells came from an allogeneic mixed lymphocyte reaction. Some clones in this sample may be carry-over from other donors' samples. The CDR3 runs from the conserved cysteine through the conserved F or W. D genes are given only for firm matches. Clone size appears in some rows only: once, few, many, or a class for an expanded clone.

d_gene: .
v_gene: TRBV6-1
len: 15
j_gene: TRBJ2-7
abundance: .
CDR3aa: CASSDWTGISYEQYF
CDR3nt: TGTGCCAGCAGTGATTGGACGGGGATCTCCTACGAGCAGTACTTC

d_gene: .
v_gene: TRBV6-5
len: 14
j_gene: TRBJ1-1
abundance: few
CDR3aa: CASSYQPGNTEAFF
CDR3nt: TGTGCCAGCAGTTACCAACCGGGAAACACTGAAGCTTTCTTT

d_gene: TRBD2
v_gene: TRBV27
len: 16
j_gene: TRBJ2-3
abundance: .
CDR3aa: CASSFTLAGGPDTQYF
CDR3nt: TGTGCCAGCAGTTTCACCCTAGCGGGGGGACCAGATACGCAGTATTTT

d_gene: .
v_gene: TRBV2
len: 14
j_gene: TRBJ2-3
abundance: many
CDR3aa: CASSPPPLSDTQYF
CDR3nt: TGTGCCAGCAGCCCCCCGCCCCTCTCGGATACGCAGTATTTT

d_gene: .
v_gene: TRBV12-5
len: 14
j_gene: TRBJ1-1
abundance: .
CDR3aa: CASGLAPGVTEAFF
CDR3nt: TGTGCTAGTGGTTTGGCTCCAGGGGTGACTGAAGCTTTCTTT

d_gene: TRBD1
v_gene: TRBV19
len: 14
j_gene: TRBJ2-7
abundance: medium-sized
CDR3aa: CASSAGTGPYEQYF
CDR3nt: TGTGCCAGTAGTGCCGGGACAGGCCCCTACGAGCAGTACTTC

d_gene: TRBD1
v_gene: TRBV4-1
len: 15
j_gene: TRBJ2-5
abundance: .
CDR3aa: CASSQTGGVEETQYF
CDR3nt: TGCGCCAGCAGCCAAACAGGGGGAGTGGAAGAGACCCAGTACTTC

d_gene: .
v_gene: TRBV6-5
len: 15
j_gene: TRBJ2-7
abundance: .
CDR3aa: CASSYTQGLRDEQYF
CDR3nt: TGTGCCAGCAGTTACACTCAGGGGCTGCGTGACGAGCAGTACTTC

d_gene: TRBD2
v_gene: TRBV7-8
len: 17
j_gene: TRBJ2-1
abundance: .
CDR3aa: CASSLRVAGGGYNEQFF
CDR3nt: TGTGCCAGCAGCTTACGGGTAGCGGGAGGGGGTTACAATGAGCAGTTCTTC

d_gene: TRBD2
v_gene: TRBV4-1
len: 18
j_gene: TRBJ2-4
abundance: .
CDR3aa: CASSQLLAGGWDKNIQYF
CDR3nt: TGCGCCAGCAGCCAATTACTAGCGGGAGGATGGGACAAAAACATTCAGTACTTC

d_gene: .
v_gene: TRBV5-4
len: 14
j_gene: TRBJ1-1
abundance: .
CDR3aa: CASSLGHWNTEAFF
CDR3nt: TGTGCCAGCAGCTTGGGACACTGGAACACTGAAGCTTTCTTT

d_gene: TRBD1
v_gene: TRBV27
len: 18
j_gene: TRBJ2-3
abundance: few
CDR3aa: CASSLLAARGLSTDTQYF
CDR3nt: TGTGCCAGCAGTTTATTAGCCGCCAGGGGGCTCAGCACAGATACGCAGTATTTT

d_gene: .
v_gene: TRBV28
len: 13
j_gene: TRBJ1-1
abundance: once
CDR3aa: CASSSGPNTEAFF
CDR3nt: TGTGCCAGCAGTTCCGGACCGAACACTGAAGCTTTCTTT

d_gene: .
v_gene: TRBV2
len: 12
j_gene: TRBJ1-1
abundance: medium-sized
CDR3aa: CASSDEDIEAFF
CDR3nt: TGTGCCAGCAGTGACGAAGACATTGAAGCTTTCTTT

d_gene: .
v_gene: TRBV19
len: 15
j_gene: TRBJ2-1
abundance: .
CDR3aa: CASSIIWDSYNEQFF
CDR3nt: TGTGCCAGTAGTATAATCTGGGACTCCTACAATGAGCAGTTCTTC

d_gene: .
v_gene: TRBV7-9
len: 12
j_gene: TRBJ2-7
abundance: .
CDR3aa: CASSLGGVEQYF
CDR3nt: TGTGCCAGCAGCTTAGGGGGGGTCGAGCAGTACTTC